Following are 27 T cell receptor beta chains from one sample sequenced in a study of blood T cell repertoires in COVID-19. Libraries were prepared by immunoSEQ multiplex PCR; TCRdb keeps only in-frame clonotypes and omits some of them. The sample has 95,000 to 130,000 clones, approximately 87% seen once. Sequences were obtained from peripheral blood. The receptor set was obtained from a man aged 30-40 years with acute or convalescent COVID-19.

This clone was detected only once. The genes are TRBV19 and TRBJ2-1; D uncertain. The V end lost 5 bases, the J end lost 7 bases, and 12 bases lay between the germline ends. Germline-derived CDR1 and CDR2 are LNHDA and SQIVND (reference sequence). This CDR3 is 13 amino acids long. Here the CDR3 reads CASSWAAGNEQFF. CDR3 sequence (DNA): TGTGCCAGTAGTTGGGCAGCCGGTAATGAGCAGTTCTTC.

The chain joins TRBV5-1 to TRBJ2-5; 11 positions match TRBD1. Unmatched junction bases numbered 2, after V lost 9 bases and J lost 4 bases. Germline CDR1 reads SGHRS; CDR2 reads YFSETQ. The CDR3 has 12 amino acids. CDR3 DNA sequence: TGCGCCACCGGGACAGGGGGAGAGACCCAGTACTTC. This gives the protein CATGTGGETQYF.

This clone was detected only a few times. The J gene is TRBJ2-3, the V gene TRBV13; D gene ambiguous. V lost 5 bases and J 0 bases, leaving 18 bases between the germline ends. The CDR3 loop spans 17 amino acids. CDR1 is PRHDT and CDR2 is FYEKMQ in the germline V gene (reference sequence). The CDR3 DNA reads TGTGCCAGCAGCCCCGGTTTACTCGATTCCAGCACAGATACGCAGTATTTT. It encodes CASSPGLLDSSTDTQYF.

The chain couples TRBV19 to TRBJ2-7; 10 nucleotides align to TRBD1. The CDR3 runs to 15 residues. Germline assignment: CDR1 LNHDA and CDR2 SQIVND (reference sequence). Trimming at V came to 2 bases and at J to 4 bases, leaving 5 bases not matched to a gene. The CDR3 protein is CASSISTGGVYEQYF. For the CDR3, the DNA is TGTGCCAGTAGTATATCGACAGGGGGCGTGTACGAGCAGTACTTC.

V is TRBV9 and J is TRBJ2-3, with 8 positions matching TRBD1. Germline CDR1 SGDLS, CDR2 YYNGEE. The CDR3 length is 15 residues. V lost 4 bases, J lost 0 bases, and 4 bases stayed unmatched. In DNA, the CDR3 is TGTGCCAGCAGCCCCGGACAGGGTAGCACAGATACGCAGTATTTT. Amino acid sequence: CASSPGQGSTDTQYF. Looking up the rest from reference TRBV9 and TRBJ2-3 gives the full variable domain: DSGVTQTPKHLITATGQRVTLRCSPRSGDLSVYWYQQSLDQGLQFLIQYYNGEERAKGNILERFSAQQFPDLHSELNLSSLELGDSALYFCASSPGQGSTDTQYFGPGTRLTVL.

The chain has TRBV5-4 and TRBJ2-1; the match to TRBD2 covers 10 bases. There are 16 residues in the CDR3. Germline CDR1 is SGHNT and CDR2 is YYREEE (reference sequence). V was clipped by 4 bases and J by 7 bases; unmatched bases: 11. CDR3 nucleotide sequence: TGTGCCAGCAGCCCCGGGACTAGCGCCGGGGGGAATGAGCAGTTCTTC. Amino acid sequence: CASSPGTSAGGNEQFF.

The gene calls are TRBV5-1 and TRBJ2-1; 9 nucleotides align to TRBD1. The CDR3 runs 15 residues. Looked up from germline, CDR1 is SGHRS and CDR2 is YFSETQ. The junction had 8 bases not matched to a gene; V was cut back by 4 bases and J by 6 bases. The CDR3 sequence is CASSISGTGPNEQFF. CDR3 in DNA: TGCGCCAGCAGCATATCCGGGACAGGGCCCAATGAGCAGTTCTTC.

In this sample, this clone turned up once. J is TRBJ2-7 and V is TRBV12-3 or TRBV12-4; D ambiguous. The CDR3 runs to 12 residues. Trimming pared 7 bases from V and 5 bases from J, leaving 12 bases between. As DNA, the CDR3 is TGTGCCAGCACCGACGTAGCCAACGAGCAGTACTTC. Residues: CASTDVANEQYF.

This clone was counted a few times. V and J are TRBV2 and TRBJ2-2, with 10 nucleotides matching TRBD2. V lost 6 bases, J lost 6 bases, and 7 bases stayed unmatched. The CDR3 runs 15 residues. Germline V gene sequence: CDR1 SNHLY, CDR2 FYNNEI. CDR3: CASRLGTSVPGELFF. For the CDR3, the DNA is TGTGCCAGCAGGCTCGGGACTAGCGTTCCCGGGGAGCTGTTTTTT.

The chain is built from TRBV18 and TRBJ1-2; 11 bases align to TRBD1. CDR1 KGHSH and CDR2 LQKENI come from the germline V gene. The junction had 3 bases not matched to a gene; V was cut back by 3 bases and J by 6 bases. The CDR3 is made up of 14 amino acids. CDR3 loop: CASSPDRGLNGYTF. In nucleotides, the CDR3 is TGTGCCAGCTCACCGGACAGGGGGCTTAATGGCTACACCTTC.

The chain joins TRBV19 to TRBJ1-2; 11 bases agree with TRBD1. The CDR3 sequence is 14 residues long. Per the germline V gene, CDR1 is LNHDA and CDR2 is SQIVND (reference sequence). With V trimmed by 2 bases and J by 8 bases, 4 bases remained unmatched. The CDR3 is CASSIRTGGAGYTF. The CDR3 region has the DNA TGTGCCAGTAGTATAAGGACAGGGGGCGCAGGCTACACCTTC. Looking up the rest from reference TRBV19 and TRBJ1-2 gives the full variable domain: DGGITQSPKYLFRKEGQNVTLSCEQNLNHDAMYWYRQDPGQGLRLIYYSQIVNDFQKGDIAEGYSVSREKKESFPLTVTSAQKNPTAFYLCASSIRTGGAGYTFGSGTRLTVV.

The V gene is TRBV24-1, the J gene TRBJ1-2, with a tentative D call TRBD1 (5 bases). The germline V gene encodes CDR1 KGHDR and CDR2 SFDVKD. The CDR3 has 16 amino acids. Trimming removed 3 bases at V and 3 bases at J, with 16 bases between. The DNA of the CDR3 is TGTGCCACCAGTGATAAGTGGGTGGGGGGAGACTATGGCTACACCTTC. As protein: CATSDKWVGGDYGYTF.

As regards this clone: Sequence at one end of the junction differs from germline and may be a read error. Written as DNA, the CDR3 is TGTGCCAGCAGCGCCGACAAACAGGGGAACTTTGGCTACACCTTC. Protein sequence: CASSADKQGNFGYTF. This chain joins TRBV5-4 and TRBJ1-2, with TRBD1 matching over 7 bases. This CDR3 comprises 15 residues. Per germline, CDR1 SGHNT and CDR2 YYREEE (reference sequence).

The CDR3 loop is CASSFRRGLWEKLFF. CDR3 in DNA: TGCGCCAGCAGCTTTCGGCGGGGGCTTTGGGAAAAACTGTTTTTT. V and J are TRBV5-1 and TRBJ1-4; a possible D gene is TRBD1 (6 bases). The CDR3 consists of 15 residues. V was clipped by 2 bases and J by 8 bases, with 16 bases between them. CDR1 is SGHRS, CDR2 YFSETQ, per germline.

The chain combines TRBV2 with TRBJ1-1; D gene unclear. Germline V lookup: CDR1 SNHLY, CDR2 FYNNEI. Trimming shortened V by 7 bases and J by 6 bases, and 12 bases separated the two germline ends. This CDR3 contains 12 residues. The CDR3 DNA reads as TGTGCCAGCAATTTCATGGGCGCTGAAGCTTTCTTT. Its translation is CASNFMGAEAFF.

CDR3 protein: CASSPGGYEQYF. CDR3 coding DNA: TGTGCCAGCAGCCCAGGGGGTTACGAGCAGTACTTC. The chain employs TRBV4-2 and TRBJ2-7; 7 nucleotides agree with TRBD1. The length of the CDR3 is 12 residues. The J segment lost 4 bases and the V segment lost 4 bases, leaving 1 base of the junction unmatched. CDR1 and CDR2 (germline): LGHNA, YNFKEQ.

The rearrangement uses TRBV19 and TRBJ1-5; D ambiguous. V was cut by 5 bases and J by 9 bases, with 11 bases left in between. The CDR3 totals 12 residues. Germline V CDR1 and CDR2: LNHDA, SQIVND (reference sequence). The CDR3 spells CASSASLSPQHF. The CDR3 nucleotides read TGTGCCAGTAGTGCTAGCCTGTCGCCCCAGCATTTT. The variable domain in full, completed from reference TRBV19 and TRBJ1-5, reads DGGITQSPKYLFRKEGQNVTLSCEQNLNHDAMYWYRQDPGQGLRLIYYSQIVNDFQKGDIAEGYSVSREKKESFPLTVTSAQKNPTAFYLCASSASLSPQHFGDGTRLSIL.

The rearrangement links TRBV27 to TRBJ1-3; 9 positions agree with TRBD1. Germline lookup yields CDR1 MNHEY and CDR2 SMNVEV (reference sequence). The ends lost 6 bases at V and 3 bases at J; junction bases unmatched: 6. CDR3 size: 15 residues. The DNA for the CDR3 is TGTGCCAGCAGGCCACAGGGGGCATATGGAAACACCATATATTTT. Protein product: CASRPQGAYGNTIYF.

The chain joins TRBV7-9 to TRBJ1-1; the match to TRBD1 covers 7 bases. CDR1 and CDR2 from the germline V gene are SEHNR and FQNEAQ (reference sequence). The V gene end was trimmed by 6 bases and the J gene end by 5 bases; junction bases not matched to a gene: 12. The CDR3 has 15 amino acids. The CDR3 loop reads CASRSDTGVWTEAFF. CDR3 DNA sequence: TGTGCCAGCAGGTCTGATACAGGGGTGTGGACTGAAGCTTTCTTT. The entire variable domain, with the rest obtained from reference TRBV7-9 and TRBJ1-1, is as follows: DTGVSQNPRHKITKRGQNVTFRCDPISEHNRLYWYRQTLGQGPEFLTYFQNEAQLEKSRLLSDRFSAERPKGSFSTLEIQRTEQGDSAMYLCASRSDTGVWTEAFFGQGTRLTVV.

This clone has just a few counts. This chain connects TRBV7-3 to TRBJ2-1; TRBD2 is a possible D gene (5 bases). The CDR3 loop spans 15 amino acids. V lost 5 bases, J lost 7 bases, and 18 bases lay in between. Germline CDR1 is SGHTA and CDR2 is FQGTGA. The CDR3 region has the DNA TGTGCCAGCAGCCCAGAGAGGGCCCGGTTAAATGAGCAGTTCTTC. This gives the protein CASSPERARLNEQFF.

J is TRBJ2-1 and V is TRBV4-2; D is perhaps TRBD2 (6 bases). CDR1 LGHNA and CDR2 YNFKEQ come from the germline V gene. The length of the CDR3 is 15 residues. Trimming took off 1 base at V and 4 bases at J, with 11 bases between the two ends. The CDR3 DNA follows: TGTGCCAGCAGCCAAGGGGCGGGGCATTACAATGAGCAGTTCTTC. Amino acids: CASSQGAGHYNEQFF.

The chain recombines TRBV7-9 with TRBJ1-4; possibly TRBD1 for D (6 bases). Trimming took 5 bases from V and 0 from J, leaving 13 bases between them. The CDR3 has 16 residues. The germline V gene encodes CDR1 SEHNR and CDR2 FQNEAQ (reference sequence). DNA of the CDR3: TGTGCCAGCAGCAAAGGACAGTTGGCAACTAATGAAAAACTGTTTTTT. Its translation is CASSKGQLATNEKLFF.

The V call is TRBV7-9, the J call TRBJ1-2, with a possible D match to TRBD1 (6 bases). Germline V gives CDR1 SEHNR, CDR2 FQNEAQ (reference sequence). The CDR3 is made up of 13 amino acids. V gave up 0 bases and J gave up 12 bases, with 14 bases separating them. CDR3 nucleotides: TGTGCCAGCAGCTTAGCCAGGGGCGGGCTACACACCTTC. It encodes CASSLARGGLHTF. The variable domain in full, completed from reference TRBV7-9 and TRBJ1-2, reads DTGVSQNPRHKITKRGQNVTFRCDPISEHNRLYWYRQTLGQGPEFLTYFQNEAQLEKSRLLSDRFSAERPKGSFSTLEIQRTEQGDSAMYLCASSLARGGLHTFGSGTRLTVV.

The J gene is TRBJ2-1, the V gene TRBV13; 13 nucleotides match TRBD2. V lost 5 bases and J lost 9; bases outside the gene matches: 10. The CDR3 is 16 amino acids. Germline values: CDR1 PRHDT, CDR2 FYEKMQ (reference sequence). This CDR3 is CASSPARTSGSLEQFF. In DNA form, the CDR3 reads TGTGCCAGCAGCCCAGCCCGGACTAGCGGGAGCCTTGAGCAGTTCTTC.

This chain connects TRBV7-2 to TRBJ1-3, with D possibly being TRBD1 (6 bases). Germline V gene lookup returns CDR1 SGHTA and CDR2 FQGNSA. CDR3 length: 18 residues. Trimming removed 6 bases at V and 0 bases at J, with 21 bases between. The DNA for the CDR3 is TGTGCCAGCAGTTCCTTCCCACAGGGTGTCGACTCTGGAAACACCATATATTTT. This sequence encodes CASSSFPQGVDSGNTIYF.

The chain is built from TRBV3-1 (or the pseudogene TRBV3-2) and TRBJ2-3; 7 bases agree with TRBD2. V lost 1 base and J lost 5; bases outside the gene matches: 9. Germline values: CDR1 LGHDT, CDR2 YNNKEL (reference sequence). This CDR3 contains 16 residues. CDR3 loop: CASSQGTRVGGDTQYF. The CDR3 region has the DNA TGTGCCAGCAGCCAAGGGACTAGGGTCGGGGGAGATACGCAGTATTTT.

This clone appeared once. The CDR3, as DNA: TGTGCCAGCAGTTCCCGGGACAGGGGCGACTATGGCTACACCTTC. Translating gives CASSSRDRGDYGYTF. The V gene is TRBV27, the J gene TRBJ1-2, with 10 bases identical to TRBD1. This CDR3 comprises 15 residues. Germline CDR1 reads MNHEY; CDR2 reads SMNVEV (reference sequence). Trimming cost V 4 bases and J 3 bases; bases outside gene matches: 5.